The 10 T cell receptor beta chains given below trace back to one sample, sequenced in a study of T-cell reconstitution after alpha-beta-depleted transplantation in children. Researchers prepared the TCRbeta library using unique molecular identifiers, the study reports. TCRdb reprocessed the PCR reads via MiXCR and lists one record per CDR3 protein. The data contain some 640,000 distinct CDR3 sequences, around 16% of them singletons. Sequenced material: PBMCs from the stem cell graft donor, taken from the stem cell graft. Source of these receptors: a human donor who donated a stem cell graft to a child with acute myeloid leukemia.

Remarks on this clonotype: A much larger clone is a single base away; this may be a read error. The chain recombines TRBV6-1 with TRBJ2-2; perhaps TRBD1 as D (5 bases). CDR1 is MNHNS, CDR2 SASEGT, per germline. The CDR3 runs to 17 residues. V shed 5 bases and J shed 2 bases, with 18 bases lying between them. The CDR3 here is CASSQPTATANTGELFF. The CDR3, as DNA: TGTGCCAGCAGTCAACCGACCGCGACAGCAAACACCGGGGAGCTGTTTTTT.

This clonotype was observed once. The chain recombines TRBV2 with TRBJ2-7; D not resolved. Trimming stripped 8 bases from V and 7 bases from J, with 15 bases between. Germline values: CDR1 SNHLY, CDR2 FYNNEI. The CDR3 extends over 12 amino acids. The CDR3 spells CASDTRSGEQYV. DNA of the CDR3: TGTGCCAGCGACACACGGAGTGGGGAGCAGTACGTC.

There are a few counts of this clonotype. The chain is built from TRBV5-1 and TRBJ1-5, with a tentative D call TRBD1 (6 bases). V was clipped by 4 bases and J by 0 bases, with 17 bases between them. Per the germline V gene, CDR1 is SGHRS and CDR2 is YFSETQ. This CDR3 contains 17 residues. The CDR3 here is CASSPSRGGDSNQPQHF. CDR3 coding DNA: TGCGCCAGCAGCCCCTCGAGGGGGGGGGATAGCAATCAGCCCCAGCATTTT.

The chain has TRBV5-6 and TRBJ2-2; no clear D. Germline V gene lookup returns CDR1 SGHDT and CDR2 YYEEEE. Trimming shortened V by 6 bases and J by 6 bases, and 6 bases separated the two germline ends. This CDR3 spans 11 amino acids. This CDR3 is CASMAPGELFF. The CDR3 DNA follows: TGTGCCAGCATGGCCCCCGGGGAGCTGTTTTTT.

The chain joins TRBV6-1 to TRBJ2-3; TRBD2 aligns across 15 bases. The CDR3 runs 18 residues. Trimming at V came to 4 bases and at J to 5 bases, leaving 10 bases not matched to a gene. CDR1 and CDR2 (germline): MNHNS, SASEGT. CDR3 region: CASSARTSGGAEGDTQYF. The CDR3 bases are TGTGCCAGCAGTGCCCGGACTAGCGGGGGGGCCGAAGGAGATACGCAGTATTTT.

This clonotype came up a few times. This chain uses TRBV29-1 with TRBJ1-2, with D hard to call. In germline, CDR1 is SQVTM, CDR2 ANQGSEA. Trimming took 2 bases from V and 7 from J, leaving 11 bases between them. The CDR3 totals 12 residues. The CDR3 region is CSVETAVGGYTF. The CDR3 nucleotides are TGCAGCGTTGAAACGGCAGTAGGTGGCTACACCTTC.

This clonotype was recorded many times. The chain carries TRBV20-1 and TRBJ2-5, with a weak D call TRBD1 (6 bases). Germline V lookup: CDR1 DFQATT, CDR2 SNEGSKA (reference sequence). V was trimmed by 3 bases and J by 4 bases, leaving 9 bases between them. The CDR3 is made up of 12 amino acids. The CDR3 nucleotides read TGCAGTGCTAGTTCCAGGGGAGAGACCCAGTACTTC. This encodes CSASSRGETQYF.

This sequence joins TRBV24-1 and TRBJ2-5; D may be TRBD1 or TRBD2 (6 bases each). This CDR3 has 16 residues. The V gene's germline CDR1 is KGHDR and CDR2 SFDVKD. Trimming removed 1 base from V and 2 bases from J, with 13 bases in between. This CDR3 is CATSDFAVGGQETQYF. Written as DNA, the CDR3 is TGTGCCACCAGTGATTTCGCGGTAGGGGGGCAAGAGACCCAGTACTTC.

A few counts support this clonotype. The chain has TRBV10-3 and TRBJ1-1; 7 bases map to TRBD1. V lost 5 bases to trimming and J lost 3 bases; unmatched junction nucleotides: 6. The CDR3 extends over 14 amino acids. Germline V gene data show CDR1 as ENHRY and CDR2 as SYGVKD. The CDR3, as DNA: TGTGCCATCAGTTCCAGACAGGGTGACACTGAAGCTTTCTTT. Translation gives CAISSRQGDTEAFF.

The CDR3 DNA follows: TGTGCCAGCAGTTTACCGGGACAGCCGCCATATACGCAGTATTTT. Translation gives CASSLPGQPPYTQYF. This chain links TRBV12-3 or TRBV12-4 with TRBJ2-3, with 7 bases identical to TRBD1. V shed 2 bases, J shed 7 bases, and the junction held 9 bases outside the gene matches. The CDR3 is 15 amino acids.